Below, 23 T cell receptor beta chains from the same sample are listed, as sequenced in a study of blood T cell repertoires in COVID-19. TCRdb keeps only in-frame clones here, not all; method: immunoSEQ multiplex PCR. The data contain 25,000 to 35,000 clones, roughly 90% of them singletons. Sequencing used peripheral blood. The receptors stem from a human donor with active COVID-19. The donor label of this sample is uncertain.

About this clone itself: Compared with germline, one end of the junction differs, possibly owing to a read error. This chain joins TRBV11-1 and TRBJ1-6; possible D gene TRBD1, 5 bases. The CDR3 spans 13 residues. Germline V gives CDR1 SGHAT, CDR2 FQDESV (reference sequence). Here the CDR3 reads CASTRGYNSPLHF. DNA for the CDR3: TGTGCGAGCACTAGGGGTTATAATTCACCCCTCCACTTT.

J is TRBJ2-7 and V is TRBV10-2, with TRBD2 identical over 8 bases. Germline-derived CDR1 and CDR2 are WSHSY and SAAADI. The J segment lost 4 bases and the V segment lost 5 bases, leaving 7 bases of the junction unmatched. The CDR3 runs 14 residues. CDR3: CASSLAGGGYEQYF. The CDR3 DNA is TGCGCCAGCAGTCTGGCGGGAGGAGGATACGAGCAGTACTTC.

CDR3 nucleotide sequence: TGTGCCTGGAGACAGGGAACTGGGGCCAACGTCCTGACTTTC. This translates into CAWRQGTGANVLTF. This chain links TRBV30 with TRBJ2-6, with D possibly matching TRBD1 (6 bases). The CDR3 extends over 14 amino acids. Germline assignment: CDR1 GTSNPN and CDR2 SVGIG (reference sequence). Trimming took off 3 bases at V and 2 bases at J, with 8 bases between the two ends.

This clone was picked up a small number of times. The chain links TRBV6-2 or TRBV6-3 to TRBJ2-3, with 12 bases fitting TRBD2. Germline CDR1 MNHEY, CDR2 SVGEGT. V gave up 6 bases and J gave up 4 bases; unmatched junction bases: 8. The CDR3 is 16 amino acids. As DNA, the CDR3 is TGTGCCAGCAGCTCTGTAGGACTAGCGGGACCAGATACGCAGTATTTT. This encodes CASSSVGLAGPDTQYF.

V is TRBV5-1 and J is TRBJ1-2, with a tentative D call TRBD1 (5 bases). CDR3 length: 13 amino acids. Germline CDR1 SGHRS, CDR2 YFSETQ. V lost 0 bases, J lost 4 bases, and 7 bases lay in between. In DNA, the CDR3 is TGCGCCAGCAGCTTGGGACAGCTCTATGGCTACACCTTC. This sequence encodes CASSLGQLYGYTF. The complete variable domain, with remaining parts taken from reference TRBV5-1 and TRBJ1-2, reads KAGVTQTPRYLIKTRGQQVTLSCSPISGHRSVSWYQQTPGQGLQFLFEYFSETQRNKGNFPGRFSGRQFSNSRSEMNVSTLELGDSALYLCASSLGQLYGYTFGSGTRLTVV.

The rearrangement joins TRBV4-2 to TRBJ2-2, with 8 bases that match TRBD1. The CDR3 totals 15 residues. CDR1 is LGHNA and CDR2 is YNFKEQ in the germline V gene. The trim removed 8 bases at V and 5 bases at J, leaving 10 bases unmatched. The CDR3, as DNA: TGTGCCAGCGGAATGGACAGGGTTTTTACCGGGGAGCTGTTTTTT. Amino acid sequence: CASGMDRVFTGELFF.

The chain couples TRBV9 to TRBJ1-3; unclear D gene. The CDR3 consists of 15 residues. Germline-derived CDR1 and CDR2 are SGDLS and YYNGEE. V gave up 2 bases and J gave up 0 bases, with 9 bases separating them. The CDR3 loop is CASSVSPSSGNTIYF. For the CDR3, the DNA is TGTGCCAGCAGCGTGTCCCCGAGCTCTGGAAACACCATATATTTT.

The chain recombines TRBV7-9 with TRBJ2-5; 9 bases map to TRBD2. The germline CDR1 and CDR2 sequences are SEHNR and FQNEAQ (reference sequence). J was trimmed by 4 bases and V by 0 bases; bases with no gene match: 0. The CDR3 is made up of 14 amino acids. The DNA of the CDR3 is TGTGCCAGCAGCTTAGCAGCGGGAGGAGAGACCCAGTACTTC. The encoded protein is CASSLAAGGETQYF.

V gene TRBV18 combines with J gene TRBJ1-1; D unclear. CDR3 size: 13 residues. V lost 4 bases and J 6 bases, leaving 12 bases between the germline ends. Germline CDR1 reads KGHSH; CDR2 reads LQKENI. CDR3 in amino acids: CASSLGGDAEAFF. CDR3 coding DNA: TGTGCCAGCTCACTAGGCGGTGACGCTGAAGCTTTCTTT.

This chain uses TRBV5-1 with TRBJ2-2; 12 bases align to TRBD2. V trimming: 4 bases; J trimming: 3 bases; junction bases outside the gene matches: 4. The CDR3 extends over 16 amino acids. The germline V gene encodes CDR1 SGHRS and CDR2 YFSETQ. Written as DNA, the CDR3 is TGCGCCAGCAGCATTCTAGCGGGAGGGGACACCGGGGAGCTGTTTTTT. This translates into CASSILAGGDTGELFF.

The V call is TRBV27, the J call TRBJ1-6; no firm D call. Germline V CDR1 and CDR2: MNHEY, SMNVEV (reference sequence). The V and J ends lost 6 bases and 0 bases respectively, with 12 bases between them. The CDR3 loop spans 16 amino acids. The CDR3 DNA is TGTGCCAGCAGCCTACGGTTGAGCTCCTATAATTCACCCCTCCACTTT. Protein: CASSLRLSSYNSPLHF.

The genes are TRBV19 and TRBJ1-2, with D maybe TRBD1 (5 bases). Per the germline V gene, CDR1 is LNHDA and CDR2 is SQIVND (reference sequence). V was shortened by 3 bases and J by 6 bases, with 14 bases between the two germline ends. There are 14 residues in the CDR3. The CDR3 here is CASSILSGINGYTF. CDR3 nucleotides: TGTGCCAGTAGTATCTTGTCAGGGATTAATGGCTACACCTTC. Full variable domain (remainder filled in from reference TRBV19 and TRBJ1-2): DGGITQSPKYLFRKEGQNVTLSCEQNLNHDAMYWYRQDPGQGLRLIYYSQIVNDFQKGDIAEGYSVSREKKESFPLTVTSAQKNPTAFYLCASSILSGINGYTFGSGTRLTVV.

The sample holds one count of this clone. This chain connects TRBV19 to TRBJ2-1; TRBD2 matches at 13 bases. The CDR3 is made up of 17 amino acids. J gave up 4 bases and V 8 bases, and 11 bases lay outside the gene matches. Germline CDR1 is LNHDA and CDR2 is SQIVND (reference sequence). Here the CDR3 reads CASRTSGRGAGYNEQFF. The CDR3 region has the DNA TGTGCCAGTCGTACTAGCGGGAGGGGGGCTGGGTACAATGAGCAGTTCTTC.

This clone was counted once. The chain employs TRBV7-3 and TRBJ2-3; 11 nucleotides agree with TRBD2. Germline-derived CDR1 and CDR2 are SGHTA and FQGTGA. The CDR3 has 16 amino acids. The J segment lost 2 bases and the V segment lost 2 bases, leaving 3 bases of the junction unmatched. DNA of the CDR3: TGTGCCAGCAGCTTAGGACTAGCGGGTTACACAGATACGCAGTATTTT. It specifies CASSLGLAGYTDTQYF.

This sequence joins TRBV6-6 and TRBJ1-2; 12 bases map to TRBD1. J lost 3 bases, V lost 2 bases, and 4 bases had no gene match. Germline loops: CDR1 MNHNY, CDR2 SVGAGI (reference sequence). The CDR3 sequence is 16 residues long. The CDR3 here is CASSYLGTGGDYGYTF. Here the CDR3 DNA reads TGTGCCAGCAGTTACCTTGGGACAGGGGGCGACTATGGCTACACCTTC.

This chain uses TRBV18 with TRBJ2-5, with 10 bases lining up with TRBD1. The CDR3 has 13 amino acids. Trimming took 6 bases from V and 5 from J; bases not matched to a gene: 3. The V gene's germline CDR1 is KGHSH and CDR2 LQKENI. CDR3 DNA: TGTGCCAGCTCTCTGGACAGGGGGGAGACCCAGTACTTC. Translating gives CASSLDRGETQYF.

The chain is built from TRBV30 and TRBJ1-6, with TRBD1 identical over 7 bases. From germline, CDR1 is GTSNPN and CDR2 SVGIG (reference sequence). This CDR3 contains 15 residues. V trimming: 5 bases; J trimming: 4 bases; junction bases outside the gene matches: 8. Written as DNA, the CDR3 is TGTGCCTGGGAATCCGGGACAGAATATAATTCACCCCTCCACTTT. The encoded protein is CAWESGTEYNSPLHF.

The chain employs TRBV9 and TRBJ1-4; no clear D gene. The CDR3 is made up of 15 amino acids. With 0 bases removed from V and 6 bases from J, the gap between germline ends came to 12 bases. Germline V gene lookup returns CDR1 SGDLS and CDR2 YYNGEE. Here the CDR3 reads CASSVAPSRDEKLFF. CDR3 in DNA: TGTGCCAGCAGCGTAGCTCCGTCCCGCGATGAAAAACTGTTTTTT.

The chain couples TRBV12-2 to TRBJ2-7; no check of the table's D call, TRBD1, against the DNA was made. TRBV12-2 is a pseudogene locus. This CDR3 contains 15 residues. This CDR3 is CASRFPGQRPHEQYF. The CDR3 DNA is TGTGCAAGTCGTTTTCCGGGACAGCGTCCCCACGAGCAGTACTTC.

The V gene is TRBV10-3, the J gene TRBJ2-2; D might be TRBD1 (6 bases). This CDR3 contains 14 residues. V lost 7 bases to trimming and J lost 3 bases, with 12 bases between them. CDR1 and CDR2 (germline): ENHRY, SYGVKD. This CDR3 reads CAITPGADTGELFF. CDR3 coding DNA: TGTGCCATCACGCCAGGGGCTGACACCGGGGAGCTGTTTTTT.

This clone was counted only a few times. This rearrangement joins TRBV4-3 to TRBJ1-5, with D possibly matching TRBD1 (5 bases). V was trimmed by 0 bases and J by 5 bases, leaving 8 bases between them. There are 14 residues in the CDR3. Germline loops: CDR1 LGHNA, CDR2 YSLEER. The chain's CDR3 is CASSQDLGDQPQHF. CDR3 DNA: TGCGCCAGCAGCCAAGACTTAGGGGATCAGCCCCAGCATTTT.

V and J are TRBV6-5 and TRBJ2-7; TRBD1 matches 9 bases. Trimming cost V 6 bases and J 3 bases; bases outside gene matches: 9. The CDR3 loop spans 15 amino acids. CDR1 and CDR2 from the germline V gene are MNHEY and SVGAGI. The CDR3 loop reads CASSQAGTGLYEQYF. Written as DNA, the CDR3 is TGTGCCAGCAGCCAAGCCGGGACAGGGCTCTACGAGCAGTACTTC.

The gene calls are TRBV6-4 and TRBJ2-2, with D unresolved. Germline V CDR1 and CDR2: MRHNA, SNTAGT. CDR3 length equals 15 residues. The V end lost 0 bases, the J end lost 4 bases, and 9 bases lay between the germline ends. The chain's CDR3 is CASSDSKPGTGELFF. The CDR3 nucleotides read TGTGCCAGCAGTGACTCGAAACCGGGCACCGGGGAGCTGTTTTTT.